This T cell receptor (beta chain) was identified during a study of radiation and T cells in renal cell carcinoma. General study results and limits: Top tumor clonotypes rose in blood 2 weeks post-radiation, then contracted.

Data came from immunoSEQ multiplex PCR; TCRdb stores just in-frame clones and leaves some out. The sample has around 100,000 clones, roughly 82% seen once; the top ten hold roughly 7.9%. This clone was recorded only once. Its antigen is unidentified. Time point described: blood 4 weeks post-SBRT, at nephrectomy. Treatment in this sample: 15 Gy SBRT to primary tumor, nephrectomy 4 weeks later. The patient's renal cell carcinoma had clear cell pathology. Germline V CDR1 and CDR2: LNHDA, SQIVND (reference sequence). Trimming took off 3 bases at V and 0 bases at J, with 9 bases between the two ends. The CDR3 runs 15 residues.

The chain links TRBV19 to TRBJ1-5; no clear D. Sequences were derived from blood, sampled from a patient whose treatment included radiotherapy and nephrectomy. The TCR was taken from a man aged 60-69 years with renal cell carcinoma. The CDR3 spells CASSISEYSNQPQHF. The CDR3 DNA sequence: TGTGCCAGTAGTATCAGCGAGTATAGCAATCAGCCCCAGCATTTT. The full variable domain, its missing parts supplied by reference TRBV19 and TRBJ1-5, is DGGITQSPKYLFRKEGQNVTLSCEQNLNHDAMYWYRQDPGQGLRLIYYSQIVNDFQKGDIAEGYSVSREKKESFPLTVTSAQKNPTAFYLCASSISEYSNQPQHFGDGTRLSIL.